Listed below are T cell receptor beta chains from one sample, sequenced in a study of cytomegalovirus exposure and HLA in healthy donors. TCRdb's copy holds only in-frame clones and misses some; the assay was immunoSEQ multiplex PCR. Among 180,000 or so clones listed, roughly 86% were seen once. The material sequenced was PBMCs. These receptors originate from a man aged 25-45 years in good health and CMV-seropositive. Both conserved end residues are part of each CDR3. The D gene is left open where the match is weak. Clone size appears in some rows only: once, few, many, or a class for an expanded clone.

length: 15
V: TRBV6-1
size: NA
D: NA
J: TRBJ1-2
DNA: TGTGCCAGCAGTGAAGCGGGAGGGGGAGGCTATGGCTACACCTTC
CDR3: CASSEAGGGGYGYTF

length: 14
V: TRBV2
size: few
D: NA
J: TRBJ1-5
DNA: TGTGCCAGCTCAGAAGACACGGGGAATCAGCCCCAGCATTTT
CDR3: CASSEDTGNQPQHF

length: 16
V: TRBV6-6
size: NA
D: NA
J: TRBJ2-6
DNA: TGTGCCAGCCGTACTCTGGAGCTCTCTGGGGCCAACGTCCTGACTTTC
CDR3: CASRTLELSGANVLTF

length: 15
V: TRBV4-3
size: NA
D: TRBD1
J: TRBJ2-7
DNA: TGCGCCAGCAGCCAAGACCGGACAGGGCCCTACGAGCAGTACTTC
CDR3: CASSQDRTGPYEQYF

length: 14
V: TRBV25-1
size: NA
D: NA
J: TRBJ1-1
DNA: TGTGCCAGCAGTTCACAGGGTGGATACACTGAAGCTTTCTTT
CDR3: CASSSQGGYTEAFF

length: 17
V: TRBV4-1
size: NA
D: NA
J: TRBJ2-3
DNA: TGCGCCAGCAGCCAAGATCGCGACGGGGGTAGCACAGATACGCAGTATTTT
CDR3: CASSQDRDGGSTDTQYF

length: 14
V: TRBV2
size: few
D: TRBD1
J: TRBJ1-2
DNA: TGTGCCAGCAGTGAAGTAGGGGGCACAGGTGGCTACACCTTC
CDR3: CASSEVGGTGGYTF

length: 16
V: TRBV25-1
size: once
D: TRBD1
J: TRBJ1-5
DNA: TGTGCCAGCACCGACTTTAGACAGGGGTGCAATCAGCCCCAGCATTTT
CDR3: CASTDFRQGCNQPQHF

length: 16
V: TRBV5-1
size: NA
D: NA
J: TRBJ2-2
DNA: TGCGCCAGCAGCTTGTTAGACCGGTGGACCACCGGGGAGCTGTTTTTT
CDR3: CASSLLDRWTTGELFF

length: 15
V: TRBV6-1
size: NA
D: NA
J: TRBJ2-3
DNA: TGTGCCAGCAGAGTCTGGGACTCAAGCGCAGATACGCAGTATTTT
CDR3: CASRVWDSSADTQYF

length: 12
V: TRBV9
size: NA
D: NA
J: TRBJ2-4
DNA: TGTGCCAGCAGCGGGGATGGGGACATTCAGTACTTC
CDR3: CASSGDGDIQYF

length: 16
V: TRBV7-9
size: NA
D: NA
J: TRBJ1-3
DNA: TGTGCCAGCAGCTTATCGGACGGCATACGTGGAAACACCATATATTTT
CDR3: CASSLSDGIRGNTIYF

length: 16
V: TRBV28
size: NA
D: NA
J: TRBJ1-4
DNA: TGTGCCAGCAGTTTACGAGCGATATCAACTAATGAAAAACTGTTTTTT
CDR3: CASSLRAISTNEKLFF

length: 15
V: TRBV4-2
size: few
D: TRBD2
J: TRBJ2-7
DNA: TGTGCCAGCAGCCAAGAGGCTAGCGGGAGCTACGAGCAGTACTTC
CDR3: CASSQEASGSYEQYF

length: 13
V: TRBV2
size: NA
D: NA
J: TRBJ2-1
DNA: TGTGCCAGCAGTCCGAGCTGGAACAATGAGCAGTTCTTC
CDR3: CASSPSWNNEQFF

length: 18
V: TRBV4-1
size: NA
D: NA
J: TRBJ1-5
DNA: TGCGCCAGCAGCCAAGAAGGGCCAGGCACCCTGAGCAATCAGCCCCAGCATTTT
CDR3: CASSQEGPGTLSNQPQHF

length: 17
V: TRBV10-1
size: once
D: NA
J: TRBJ1-1
DNA: TGCGCCAGCAGTGAGCAAGAGGACGTCAGGTTTAGGGCTGAAGCTTTCTTT
CDR3: CASSEQEDVRFRAEAFF

length: 15
V: TRBV2
size: once
D: TRBD1
J: TRBJ1-1
DNA: TGTGCCAGCAGACGGACAGGGGGCACGAACACTGAAGCTTTCTTT
CDR3: CASRRTGGTNTEAFF

length: 15
V: TRBV4-1
size: NA
D: NA
J: TRBJ1-5
DNA: TGCGCCAGCAGCCAAGGCGCGGGGGGGATACAGCCCCAGCATTTT
CDR3: CASSQGAGGIQPQHF

length: 13
V: TRBV6-1
size: NA
D: NA
J: TRBJ2-7
DNA: TGTGCCACCAGAATTGGGGGCTCCTACGAGCAGTACTTC
CDR3: CATRIGGSYEQYF

length: 12
V: TRBV27
size: NA
D: NA
J: TRBJ1-2
DNA: TGTGCCAGCCAGGGGCGATCAGGGGGCTACACCTTC
CDR3: CASQGRSGGYTF

length: 15
V: TRBV28
size: NA
D: NA
J: TRBJ2-3
DNA: TGTGCCAGCAGTCCCCTGGGGAGCTACACAGATACGCAGTATTTT
CDR3: CASSPLGSYTDTQYF

length: 13
V: TRBV10-3
size: NA
D: NA
J: TRBJ2-2
DNA: TGTGCCTCATGGCAGGGTGGGACCGGGGAGCTGTTTTTT
CDR3: CASWQGGTGELFF

length: 15
V: TRBV6-5
size: NA
D: NA
J: TRBJ1-2
DNA: TGTGCCAGCAGTTACTCGTTATGGCAGAACTATGGCTACACCTTC
CDR3: CASSYSLWQNYGYTF

length: 14
V: TRBV6-5
size: NA
D: NA
J: TRBJ2-1
DNA: TGTGCCAGCAGGGGGGCGGGATTATACAATGAGCAGTTCTTC
CDR3: CASRGAGLYNEQFF

length: 14
V: TRBV7-8
size: few
D: TRBD2
J: TRBJ2-7
DNA: TGTGCCAGCAGCTTCAGCGGGGGGGCTAACGAGCAGTACTTC
CDR3: CASSFSGGANEQYF

length: 14
V: TRBV9
size: NA
D: NA
J: TRBJ1-1
DNA: TGTGCCAGCAGCGTAAGTCTGTCGGACACTGAAGCTTTCTTT
CDR3: CASSVSLSDTEAFF

length: 17
V: TRBV5-6
size: NA
D: TRBD1
J: TRBJ1-5
DNA: TGTGCCAGCAGCTCGAAGTACCGGACAGGGCGGAATCAGCCCCAGCATTTT
CDR3: CASSSKYRTGRNQPQHF

length: 15
V: TRBV5-5
size: NA
D: NA
J: TRBJ2-7
DNA: TGTGCCAGCAGCTCCCCTACAGTCGTCGCGTACGAGCAGTACTTC
CDR3: CASSSPTVVAYEQYF

length: 15
V: TRBV2
size: NA
D: TRBD2
J: TRBJ2-1
DNA: TGTGCCACCAAAGCGGGGCGGACCGTCTACAATGAGCAGTTCTTC
CDR3: CATKAGRTVYNEQFF

length: 14
V: TRBV7-9
size: once
D: NA
J: TRBJ2-2
DNA: TGTGCCAGCAGCTGGGGGACACCCCACCAAGAGCTGTTTTTT
CDR3: CASSWGTPHQELFF

length: 14
V: TRBV18
size: once
D: NA
J: TRBJ2-6
DNA: TGTGCCAGCTCACATGGAGCTGGGGCCAACGTCCTGACTTTC
CDR3: CASSHGAGANVLTF

length: 13
V: TRBV7-2
size: once
D: NA
J: TRBJ1-4
DNA: TGTGCCAGCAGAGAAGGGACGGGGCAAAAACTGTTTTTT
CDR3: CASREGTGQKLFF

length: 12
V: TRBV28
size: once
D: NA
J: TRBJ1-2
DNA: TGTGCCAGCAGTCCCGACAGATCTGGCTACACCTTC
CDR3: CASSPDRSGYTF

length: 15
V: TRBV2
size: NA
D: NA
J: TRBJ2-1
DNA: TGTGCCAGCAGTCCCGACGGGGCGGGATACAATGAGCAGTTCTTC
CDR3: CASSPDGAGYNEQFF

length: 14
V: TRBV4-3
size: NA
D: NA
J: TRBJ1-1
DNA: TGCGCCAGCAGCCAAGATTTAACGATAACTGAAGCTTTCTTT
CDR3: CASSQDLTITEAFF

length: 14
V: TRBV27
size: NA
D: TRBD1
J: TRBJ1-1
DNA: TGTGCCAGCAGTTTACAGGGGGATGACACTGAAGCTTTCTTT
CDR3: CASSLQGDDTEAFF

length: 11
V: TRBV20-1
size: NA
D: NA
J: TRBJ2-3
DNA: TGCAGTGCTAGAGAGGTGGCCACGCAGTATTTT
CDR3: CSAREVATQYF

length: 15
V: TRBV7-9
size: NA
D: TRBD1
J: TRBJ1-4
DNA: TGTGCCAGCAGCTTAGGGACAGGGGTTTTTGAAAAACTGTTTTTT
CDR3: CASSLGTGVFEKLFF

length: 15
V: TRBV27
size: many
D: TRBD1
J: TRBJ1-3
DNA: TGTGCCAGCAGCCCGGGACAGTCAGACGGAAACACCATATATTTT
CDR3: CASSPGQSDGNTIYF

length: 13
V: TRBV5-6
size: NA
D: TRBD1
J: TRBJ2-7
DNA: TGTGCCAGCAGCCCGACAGGGCGTTACGAGCAGTACTTC
CDR3: CASSPTGRYEQYF

length: 14
V: TRBV30
size: NA
D: NA
J: TRBJ1-1
DNA: TGTGCCTGGAGCCGGGGCGAGAGGGACACTGAAGCTTTCTTT
CDR3: CAWSRGERDTEAFF

length: 15
V: TRBV7-9
size: NA
D: TRBD1
J: TRBJ1-6
DNA: TGTGCCAGCAGCGGGCGGACAGGGGATGGTTCACCCCTCCACTTT
CDR3: CASSGRTGDGSPLHF

length: 14
V: TRBV27
size: NA
D: NA
J: TRBJ2-7
DNA: TGTGCCAGTAGTCACCGGGGGAGCTCCTACGAGCAGTACTTC
CDR3: CASSHRGSSYEQYF

length: 14
V: TRBV13
size: NA
D: NA
J: TRBJ1-3
DNA: TGTGCCAGCAGCCCCCGCATAGCTGGAAACACCATATATTTT
CDR3: CASSPRIAGNTIYF

length: 13
V: TRBV11-1
size: once
D: NA
J: TRBJ1-2
DNA: TGTGCCAGCAGCTTCGGGACAAGCGGGCCATACACCTTC
CDR3: CASSFGTSGPYTF

length: 16
V: TRBV27
size: NA
D: NA
J: TRBJ1-5
DNA: TGTGCCAGCAGTTCCGGACAGCCATCGTTCAATCAGCCCCAGCATTTT
CDR3: CASSSGQPSFNQPQHF

length: 17
V: TRBV7-6
size: NA
D: TRBD1
J: TRBJ1-5
DNA: TGTGCCAGCAGCTTAGGTTCGACAGGGGTGGGGAATCAGCCCCAGCATTTT
CDR3: CASSLGSTGVGNQPQHF

length: 14
V: TRBV9
size: NA
D: NA
J: TRBJ1-5
DNA: TGTGCCAGCAGCGTAGCGGAGAGCAATCAGCCCCAGCATTTT
CDR3: CASSVAESNQPQHF

length: 12
V: TRBV6-1
size: NA
D: NA
J: TRBJ1-5
DNA: TGTGCCAGCAATATTAACAATCAGCCCCAGCATTTT
CDR3: CASNINNQPQHF